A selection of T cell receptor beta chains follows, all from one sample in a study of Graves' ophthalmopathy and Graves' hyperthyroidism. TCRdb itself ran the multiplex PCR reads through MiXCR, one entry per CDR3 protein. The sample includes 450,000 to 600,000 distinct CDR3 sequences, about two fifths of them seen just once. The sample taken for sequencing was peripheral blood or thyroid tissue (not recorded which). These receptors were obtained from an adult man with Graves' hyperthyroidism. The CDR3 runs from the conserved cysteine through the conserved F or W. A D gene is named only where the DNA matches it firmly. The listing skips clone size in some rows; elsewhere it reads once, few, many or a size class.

CDR3nt: TGTGCCAGTAGTGTCGGACCGGTCTACTACGAGCAGTACTTC
CDR3aa: CASSVGPVYYEQYF
d_gene: -
v_gene: TRBV19
abundance: -
j_gene: TRBJ2-7

CDR3nt: TGTGCCAGCAGCTTGACAGGGGTTGTGTCACCCCTCCACTTT
CDR3aa: CASSLTGVVSPLHF
d_gene: TRBD1
v_gene: TRBV7-3
abundance: many
j_gene: TRBJ1-6

CDR3nt: TGCAGTGCAAAGACAGGGGTTAACTATGGCTACACCTTC
CDR3aa: CSAKTGVNYGYTF
d_gene: TRBD1
v_gene: TRBV20-1
abundance: few
j_gene: TRBJ1-2

CDR3nt: TGTGCCACCAGCAGAGACAGGGCCGCTGCAACTAATGAAAAACTGTTTTTT
CDR3aa: CATSRDRAAATNEKLFF
d_gene: -
v_gene: TRBV15
abundance: many
j_gene: TRBJ1-4

CDR3nt: TGTGCCAGCAGCTGGGACTCTGGGGCCAACGTCCTGACTTTC
CDR3aa: CASSWDSGANVLTF
d_gene: -
v_gene: TRBV7-6
abundance: many
j_gene: TRBJ2-6

CDR3nt: TGTGCCAGCAGCCCGACAACAGGTGGTTCCTACGAGCAGTACTTC
CDR3aa: CASSPTTGGSYEQYF
d_gene: -
v_gene: TRBV12-3/TRBV12-4
abundance: many
j_gene: TRBJ2-7

CDR3nt: TGCGCCAGCAGCTTCGGGACTAGCGGGAGGGCCTCAGAGACCCAGTACTTC
CDR3aa: CASSFGTSGRASETQYF
d_gene: TRBD2
v_gene: TRBV5-1
abundance: few
j_gene: TRBJ2-5

CDR3nt: TGTGCCAGCAAGACAGGGGGCATTGAAAAACTGTTTTTT
CDR3aa: CASKTGGIEKLFF
d_gene: TRBD1
v_gene: TRBV6-5
abundance: many
j_gene: TRBJ1-4

CDR3nt: TGTGCCAGCAGTAAGGACTGGGGGAAGGATACGCAGTATTTT
CDR3aa: CASSKDWGKDTQYF
d_gene: -
v_gene: TRBV12-3/TRBV12-4
abundance: once
j_gene: TRBJ2-3

CDR3nt: TGTGCCACCAGTGACGGTGGGGTATATAGCAATCAGCCCCAGCATTTT
CDR3aa: CATSDGGVYSNQPQHF
d_gene: -
v_gene: TRBV24-1
abundance: -
j_gene: TRBJ1-5

CDR3nt: TGTGCCAGCAGTTTCGGGACTAGCGGTGCAGATACGCAGTATTTT
CDR3aa: CASSFGTSGADTQYF
d_gene: TRBD2
v_gene: TRBV2
abundance: -
j_gene: TRBJ2-3

CDR3nt: TGTGCTAGTGGTTTGGGCGGGACTAGCGGGAACTACGAGCAGTACTTC
CDR3aa: CASGLGGTSGNYEQYF
d_gene: TRBD2
v_gene: TRBV12-5
abundance: few
j_gene: TRBJ2-7

CDR3nt: TGTGCCAGCAGCTTACTGGAGAACTACTACGAGCAGTACTTC
CDR3aa: CASSLLENYYEQYF
d_gene: -
v_gene: TRBV5-4
abundance: -
j_gene: TRBJ2-7

CDR3nt: TGCAGTGCTAGATCGCCCGGGACGGTGAACACTGAAGCTTTCTTT
CDR3aa: CSARSPGTVNTEAFF
d_gene: -
v_gene: TRBV20-1
abundance: many
j_gene: TRBJ1-1

CDR3nt: TGTGCCAGCAGTGAACGAACGGGAGGAACCTACGAGCAGTACTTC
CDR3aa: CASSERTGGTYEQYF
d_gene: TRBD2
v_gene: TRBV2
abundance: few
j_gene: TRBJ2-7

CDR3nt: TGTGCCAGCAGCCCTAGCGGGCAAGAGACCCAGTACTTC
CDR3aa: CASSPSGQETQYF
d_gene: TRBD2
v_gene: TRBV3-1
abundance: few
j_gene: TRBJ2-5

CDR3nt: TGTGCCAGTAGGTGGATGGGGAGCACTGAAGCTTTCTTT
CDR3aa: CASRWMGSTEAFF
d_gene: -
v_gene: TRBV19
abundance: many
j_gene: TRBJ1-1

CDR3nt: TGCAGCGTTGATGATCCCCTCACCTGGGCTTTCTTT
CDR3aa: CSVDDPLTWAFF
d_gene: -
v_gene: TRBV29-1
abundance: -
j_gene: TRBJ1-1

CDR3nt: TGTGCCAGCAGTGACGGGACTAGCGGGAGTCAGGATACGCAGTATTTT
CDR3aa: CASSDGTSGSQDTQYF
d_gene: TRBD2
v_gene: TRBV2
abundance: -
j_gene: TRBJ2-3

CDR3nt: TGCGGTGCTAGAGGAGACAGAGGAAACACTGAAGCTTTCTTT
CDR3aa: CGARGDRGNTEAFF
d_gene: -
v_gene: TRBV20-1
abundance: once
j_gene: TRBJ1-1

CDR3nt: TGTGCCAGCAGCTTAACGTTTTCCTCGGAGCCCCAGTACTTC
CDR3aa: CASSLTFSSEPQYF
d_gene: -
v_gene: TRBV7-3
abundance: -
j_gene: TRBJ2-5

CDR3nt: TGCGCCAGCAGCTTACACGGCTTCTCTGGGGCCAACGTCCTGACTTTC
CDR3aa: CASSLHGFSGANVLTF
d_gene: -
v_gene: TRBV5-1
abundance: many
j_gene: TRBJ2-6

CDR3nt: TGTGCCAGCAGCTTGGAGGTCGGACGATACGAGCAGTACTTC
CDR3aa: CASSLEVGRYEQYF
d_gene: -
v_gene: TRBV7-2
abundance: -
j_gene: TRBJ2-7

CDR3nt: TGCAGTGCTAAGGACTGGGGGTATAATTCACCCCTCCACTTT
CDR3aa: CSAKDWGYNSPLHF
d_gene: -
v_gene: TRBV20-1
abundance: many
j_gene: TRBJ1-6

CDR3nt: TGTGCCAGCAGGGGGACGGGTCCCTACGAGCAGTACTTC
CDR3aa: CASRGTGPYEQYF
d_gene: -
v_gene: TRBV6-5
abundance: many
j_gene: TRBJ2-7

CDR3nt: TGTGCCAGTAAAGGACAGGGGTGGACCAATCAGCCCCAGCATTTT
CDR3aa: CASKGQGWTNQPQHF
d_gene: TRBD1
v_gene: TRBV19
abundance: -
j_gene: TRBJ1-5

CDR3nt: TGCAGCGTTGCAGGCAACAGGGATAATTCACCCCTCCACTTT
CDR3aa: CSVAGNRDNSPLHF
d_gene: -
v_gene: TRBV29-1
abundance: -
j_gene: TRBJ1-6

CDR3nt: TGTGCCAGCAGCGTAGGAGGGACAGGAGCGACTCGCTATGGCTACACCTTC
CDR3aa: CASSVGGTGATRYGYTF
d_gene: TRBD1
v_gene: TRBV9
abundance: many
j_gene: TRBJ1-2

CDR3nt: TGCAGTGCTAGACGGGACTCCTCGTCCTACGAGCAGTACTTC
CDR3aa: CSARRDSSSYEQYF
d_gene: -
v_gene: TRBV20-1
abundance: many
j_gene: TRBJ2-7

CDR3nt: TGTGCCAGCAACGAACGAGGGGGCGAGTACACTGAAGCTTTCTTT
CDR3aa: CASNERGGEYTEAFF
d_gene: TRBD1
v_gene: TRBV7-9
abundance: -
j_gene: TRBJ1-1

CDR3nt: TGCGCCAGCAACCACCCGACGCGCAGGCGGGGGGAAAAACTGTTTTTT
CDR3aa: CASNHPTRRRGEKLFF
d_gene: -
v_gene: TRBV4-1
abundance: few
j_gene: TRBJ1-4

CDR3nt: TGCAGCGTTGGCCAGTTTGACTACGAGCAGTACTTC
CDR3aa: CSVGQFDYEQYF
d_gene: -
v_gene: TRBV29-1
abundance: -
j_gene: TRBJ2-7

CDR3nt: TGCAGTGCAATCTTAGCGGGAGAAAACGAGCAGTACTTC
CDR3aa: CSAILAGENEQYF
d_gene: TRBD2
v_gene: TRBV20-1
abundance: -
j_gene: TRBJ2-7

CDR3nt: TGCAGTGCCATCCGGGGTCTGGGACTGAATTCACCCCTCCACTTT
CDR3aa: CSAIRGLGLNSPLHF
d_gene: -
v_gene: TRBV20-1
abundance: many
j_gene: TRBJ1-6

CDR3nt: TGTGCCAGCAGTGTTGACTTAGAGGAAAAACTGTTTTTT
CDR3aa: CASSVDLEEKLFF
d_gene: -
v_gene: TRBV25-1
abundance: -
j_gene: TRBJ1-4

CDR3nt: TGTGCCAGCAGTTCGGACCAGTACTTC
CDR3aa: CASSSDQYF
d_gene: -
v_gene: TRBV10-3
abundance: -
j_gene: TRBJ2-7

CDR3nt: TGTGCCAGCAGTTTCGGTTCGGGCACTGAAGCTTTCTTT
CDR3aa: CASSFGSGTEAFF
d_gene: -
v_gene: TRBV6-5
abundance: many
j_gene: TRBJ1-1

CDR3nt: TGTGCCAGCAGCTTAGAGGCAGTTTACAATCAGCCCCAGCATTTT
CDR3aa: CASSLEAVYNQPQHF
d_gene: -
v_gene: TRBV7-8
abundance: many
j_gene: TRBJ1-5

CDR3nt: TGTGCCAGCAGCTTTCCCTTGGGCAGGGGTGACTACGAGCAGTACTTC
CDR3aa: CASSFPLGRGDYEQYF
d_gene: -
v_gene: TRBV7-9
abundance: -
j_gene: TRBJ2-7

CDR3nt: TGCAGCGTTGAAGAAGAGGGGTACCAAGAGACTGAAGCTTTCTTT
CDR3aa: CSVEEEGYQETEAFF
d_gene: -
v_gene: TRBV29-1
abundance: -
j_gene: TRBJ1-1

CDR3nt: TGCAGTGCTAGAGAGGGGTCAGGGAACTATGGCTACACCTTC
CDR3aa: CSAREGSGNYGYTF
d_gene: -
v_gene: TRBV20-1
abundance: many
j_gene: TRBJ1-2

CDR3nt: TGCAGCGTTGAAGATACGGGGCGGGGGAACACTGAAGCTTTCTTT
CDR3aa: CSVEDTGRGNTEAFF
d_gene: -
v_gene: TRBV29-1
abundance: -
j_gene: TRBJ1-1

CDR3nt: TGTGCCAGCAGTGTATGGGTCTCGAACACTGAAGCTTTCTTT
CDR3aa: CASSVWVSNTEAFF
d_gene: -
v_gene: TRBV6-5
abundance: many
j_gene: TRBJ1-1

CDR3nt: TGTGCCATCAGGCCTAGCGGGGGTTACAATGAGCAGTTCTTC
CDR3aa: CAIRPSGGYNEQFF
d_gene: TRBD2
v_gene: TRBV10-3
abundance: -
j_gene: TRBJ2-1

CDR3nt: TGTGCCAGTGTGACAAGGGGGGCGGACTACGAGCAGTACTTC
CDR3aa: CASVTRGADYEQYF
d_gene: -
v_gene: TRBV19
abundance: once
j_gene: TRBJ2-7

CDR3nt: TGCAGCGTCGCCCTCCTCGCGGGGGAGACCCAGTACTTC
CDR3aa: CSVALLAGETQYF
d_gene: -
v_gene: TRBV29-1
abundance: -
j_gene: TRBJ2-5

CDR3nt: TGTGCCATCCGTGACCCGGGCACTGAAGCTTTCTTT
CDR3aa: CAIRDPGTEAFF
d_gene: -
v_gene: TRBV10-3
abundance: -
j_gene: TRBJ1-1

CDR3nt: TGTGCCAGCAGCTTAGATAACAGGGGCTGGGTGAACACTGAAGCTTTCTTT
CDR3aa: CASSLDNRGWVNTEAFF
d_gene: TRBD1
v_gene: TRBV11-2
abundance: -
j_gene: TRBJ1-1

CDR3nt: TGTGCCAGCATGCCCCTATCCTCTGAGCAGTTCTTC
CDR3aa: CASMPLSSEQFF
d_gene: -
v_gene: TRBV7-9
abundance: few
j_gene: TRBJ2-1

CDR3nt: TGCGCCAGCGGGTCAGGGGCCCTGAACACTGAAGCTTTCTTT
CDR3aa: CASGSGALNTEAFF
d_gene: -
v_gene: TRBV5-1
abundance: few
j_gene: TRBJ1-1

CDR3nt: TGTGCCAGCAGCTATGGGCCTGGAAAACTGTTTTTT
CDR3aa: CASSYGPGKLFF
d_gene: -
v_gene: TRBV11-2
abundance: -
j_gene: TRBJ1-4

CDR3nt: TGTGCCGGCAGCCACTCCTCAGGTTGGGTCGATGGCTACACCTTC
CDR3aa: CAGSHSSGWVDGYTF
d_gene: -
v_gene: TRBV16
abundance: -
j_gene: TRBJ1-2

CDR3nt: TGCAGTGCCGGGGGCGGGTACCAAGAGACCCAGTACTTC
CDR3aa: CSAGGGYQETQYF
d_gene: -
v_gene: TRBV20-1
abundance: many
j_gene: TRBJ2-5

CDR3nt: TGTGCCAGCAGTTTTCGGGGAGGCTATGGCTACACCTTC
CDR3aa: CASSFRGGYGYTF
d_gene: -
v_gene: TRBV28
abundance: many
j_gene: TRBJ1-2

CDR3nt: TGTGCCACCAGTGCGGGCCAGACCGGTAGGACCCAGTACTTC
CDR3aa: CATSAGQTGRTQYF
d_gene: -
v_gene: TRBV24-1
abundance: -
j_gene: TRBJ2-5